Shown below are 23 T cell receptor beta chains from a single sample sequenced in a study of OX40 agonist ivuxolimab in advanced cancers. Measured with immunoSEQ multiplex PCR; TCRdb has only the in-frame clones, and not every one. The sample contains 70,000 to 95,000 clones, just over 85% of which appear only once. This specimen was CD4+ or CD8+ T cells sorted from blood, taken in a trial of the OX40 agonist ivuxolimab. All receptors derive from an adult with an advanced solid tumor such as melanoma, head and neck, liver or kidney cancer.

This clone was found once. The chain combines TRBV5-5 with TRBJ2-1, with 9 nucleotides matching TRBD2. The CDR3 runs 19 residues. Unmatched junction bases numbered 10, after V lost 0 bases and J lost 0 bases. In germline, CDR1 is SGHKS, CDR2 YYEKEE (reference sequence). The CDR3 nucleotides are TGTGCCAGCAGCTTGGGAGGCGGGAGGGCCTGGAGCTCCTACAATGAGCAGTTCTTC. Protein sequence: CASSLGGGRAWSSYNEQFF. The full variable domain, in which reference TRBV5-5 and TRBJ2-1 provide the parts outside the CDR3, is DAGVTQSPTHLIKTRGQQVTLRCSPISGHKSVSWYQQVLGQGPQFIFQYYEKEERGRGNFPDRFSARQFPNYSSELNVNALLLGDSALYLCASSLGGGRAWSSYNEQFFGPGTRLTVL.

The chain has TRBV11-2 and TRBJ2-7; the match to TRBD2 covers 7 bases. Germline V gene lookup returns CDR1 SGHAT and CDR2 FQNNGV. This CDR3 region has 14 residues. The trim removed 6 bases at V and 0 bases at J, leaving 5 bases unmatched. The CDR3 region has the DNA TGTGCCAGCAGTTCACTAGCGAGCTCCTACGAGCAGTACTTC. It specifies CASSSLASSYEQYF.

V usage is TRBV5-1 and J usage is TRBJ1-2, with 7 bases aligning to TRBD1. Germline loops: CDR1 SGHRS, CDR2 YFSETQ. The CDR3 has 14 residues. V was clipped by 1 base and J by 6 bases; unmatched bases: 6. In DNA, the CDR3 is TGCGCCAGCAGCTTGACAGGGGTCGGTGATGGCTACACCTTC. Protein: CASSLTGVGDGYTF. Variable domain in full (rest from reference TRBV5-1 and TRBJ1-2): KAGVTQTPRYLIKTRGQQVTLSCSPISGHRSVSWYQQTPGQGLQFLFEYFSETQRNKGNFPGRFSGRQFSNSRSEMNVSTLELGDSALYLCASSLTGVGDGYTFGSGTRLTVV.

Only one count was recorded for this clone. CDR3 residues: CASRGTGEGADTQYF. Here the CDR3 DNA reads TGTGCCAGCAGGGGGACAGGGGAGGGTGCAGATACGCAGTATTTT. The chain joins TRBV6-6 to TRBJ2-3, with 10 bases identical to TRBD1. V lost 6 bases to trimming and J lost 4 bases; unmatched junction nucleotides: 7. Germline CDR1 is MNHNY and CDR2 is SVGAGI (reference sequence). The CDR3 runs to 15 residues.

Written as DNA, the CDR3 is TGTGCCAGCAGCCACCCGGACAGGGTATCCGAGCAGTACTTC. It is translated as CASSHPDRVSEQYF. The chain employs TRBV28 and TRBJ2-7; 8 bases are shared with TRBD1. Germline lookup yields CDR1 MDHEN and CDR2 SYDVKM. This CDR3 contains 14 residues. V gave up 6 bases and J gave up 6 bases; unmatched junction bases: 10. Supplemented by reference TRBV28 and TRBJ2-7, the full variable domain reads DVKVTQSSRYLVKRTGEKVFLECVQDMDHENMFWYRQDPGLGLRLIYFSYDVKMKEKGDIPEGYSVSREKKERFSLILESASTNQTSMYLCASSHPDRVSEQYFGPGTRLTVT.

The chain couples TRBV2 to TRBJ2-7; TRBD1 matches at 7 bases. The V gene's germline CDR1 is SNHLY and CDR2 FYNNEI. CDR3 length: 14 amino acids. The V segment lost 5 bases and the J segment 0 bases; nucleotides outside the gene matches: 4. The CDR3 DNA sequence: TGTGCCAGCAGTCGGACAGGCGACTCCTACGAGCAGTACTTC. Residues: CASSRTGDSYEQYF.

This rearrangement joins TRBV2 to TRBJ2-1, with 7 bases lining up with TRBD1. There are 14 residues in the CDR3. Germline CDR1 reads SNHLY; CDR2 reads FYNNEI. With V trimmed by 3 bases and J by 6 bases, 5 bases remained unmatched. CDR3 in DNA: TGTGCCAGCAGTGAGAGGGCAGGGGGCAATGAGCAGTTCTTC. Translated, it gives CASSERAGGNEQFF.

The rearrangement uses TRBV2 and TRBJ1-1; possible D gene TRBD1, 6 bases. This CDR3 has 13 amino acids. V lost 4 bases and J 5 bases, leaving 11 bases between the germline ends. Germline CDR1 SNHLY, CDR2 FYNNEI. The CDR3, as DNA: TGTGCCAGCAGTGCAGGGGAAGGGACTGAAGCTTTCTTT. This gives the protein CASSAGEGTEAFF.

This chain joins TRBV5-4 and TRBJ1-1, with TRBD1 matching 10 bases. Germline CDR1 and CDR2: SGHNT and YYREEE (reference sequence). The CDR3 has 14 residues. V lost 5 bases and J lost 10; bases outside the gene matches: 11. The CDR3 DNA sequence: TGTGCCAGCAGACCTGACAGGGGGCTTGTAGGAGCTTTCTTT. Protein: CASRPDRGLVGAFF.

This chain connects TRBV19 to TRBJ1-3; weak D call: TRBD1 (5 bases). Trimming shortened V by 4 bases and J by 1 base, and 14 bases separated the two germline ends. CDR1 and CDR2 (germline): LNHDA, SQIVND (reference sequence). The CDR3 is 16 residues long. In DNA form, the CDR3 reads TGTGCCAGTAGTACCACCGGGGCAGGTTCTGGAAACACCATATATTTT. Protein sequence: CASSTTGAGSGNTIYF.

This sequence joins TRBV30 and TRBJ2-5; D possibly corresponds to TRBD2 (5 bases). Germline CDR1 reads GTSNPN; CDR2 reads SVGIG (reference sequence). Trimming removed 3 bases from V and 2 bases from J, with 10 bases in between. This CDR3 is 13 amino acids long. CDR3 protein: CAWSGGYQETQYF. For the CDR3, the DNA is TGTGCCTGGAGCGGCGGGTATCAAGAGACCCAGTACTTC.

The chain combines TRBV7-9 with TRBJ2-1; D possibly corresponds to TRBD2 (5 bases). Germline V lookup: CDR1 SEHNR, CDR2 FQNEAQ (reference sequence). The CDR3 extends over 13 amino acids. Between the trimmed V and J ends, which lost 6 bases and 9 bases, there was a span of 15 bases. CDR3 sequence reads: CASRSHSVGEQFF. The CDR3 nucleotides are TGTGCCAGCAGATCCCATAGCGTGGGTGAGCAGTTCTTC.

The chain uses TRBV5-4 and TRBJ2-7, with a weak D call TRBD1 (6 bases). V lost 2 bases, J lost 1 base, and 7 bases lay in between. CDR3 length: 13 amino acids. Per the germline V gene, CDR1 is SGHNT and CDR2 is YYREEE (reference sequence). DNA of the CDR3: TGTGCCAGCAGCTTCGACAGGTCCTACGAGCAGTACTTC. Translation gives CASSFDRSYEQYF.

The rearrangement links TRBV29-1 to TRBJ2-3; D possibly corresponds to TRBD1 (5 bases). The V end lost 8 bases, the J end lost 5 bases, and 23 bases lay between the germline ends. Germline V lookup: CDR1 SQVTM, CDR2 ANQGSEA. This CDR3 has 15 amino acids. In nucleotides, the CDR3 is TGCAGCACTGCTGACAGCGAAGGGGAAGTAGATACGCAGTATTTT. This gives the protein CSTADSEGEVDTQYF.

The genes are TRBV11-3 and TRBJ2-2; no reliable D call. V was trimmed by 1 base and J by 6 bases, leaving 12 bases between them. Germline CDR1 reads SGHNT; CDR2 reads YENEEA. This CDR3 spans 15 amino acids. In nucleotides, the CDR3 is TGTGCCAGCAGCTTAGCCCACGGTGAAGCCGGGGAGCTGTTTTTT. Protein sequence: CASSLAHGEAGELFF.

The V call is TRBV18, the J call TRBJ1-2; possibly TRBD1 for D (5 bases). The CDR3 has 12 residues. Germline V CDR1 and CDR2: KGHSH, LQKENI. Trimming took 2 bases from V and 6 from J, leaving 7 bases between them. CDR3 nucleotides: TGTGCCAGCTCACCAGGGGGACATGGCTACACCTTC. This codes for CASSPGGHGYTF.

This clone occurred a few times. V is TRBV14 and J is TRBJ1-1; tentatively, D is TRBD1 (5 bases). V was shortened by 1 base and J by 10 bases, with 7 bases between the two germline ends. The germline V gene has CDR1 SGHDN and CDR2 FVKESK. This CDR3 spans 11 amino acids. The CDR3 bases are TGTGCCAGCAGCCAAGGGGGGAGAGCTTTCTTT. This gives the protein CASSQGGRAFF.

The chain employs TRBV28 and TRBJ1-1; D remains ambiguous. V was cut by 2 bases and J by 3 bases, with 4 bases left in between. The germline CDR1 and CDR2 sequences are MDHEN and SYDVKM. The CDR3 is 12 residues long. DNA for the CDR3: TGTGCCAGCAGTTTAGTCCACACTGAAGCTTTCTTT. Residues: CASSLVHTEAFF. Full variable domain (outside the CDR3, taken from reference TRBV28 and TRBJ1-1): DVKVTQSSRYLVKRTGEKVFLECVQDMDHENMFWYRQDPGLGLRLIYFSYDVKMKEKGDIPEGYSVSREKKERFSLILESASTNQTSMYLCASSLVHTEAFFGQGTRLTVV.

The chain joins TRBV5-1 to TRBJ1-1; no definite D call. CDR1 and CDR2 from the germline V gene are SGHRS and YFSETQ. The length of the CDR3 is 14 residues. V dropped 3 bases and J dropped 0 bases, with 9 bases sitting between them. The CDR3 protein is CASSSDLMNTEAFF. In DNA form, the CDR3 reads TGCGCCAGCAGCTCGGATCTTATGAACACTGAAGCTTTCTTT.

This clone has just one count. The chain combines TRBV5-1 with TRBJ1-1; D unresolved. The CDR3 consists of 13 residues. Germline CDR1 reads SGHRS; CDR2 reads YFSETQ. The V and J ends lost 4 bases and 2 bases respectively, with 9 bases between them. CDR3 DNA sequence: TGCGCCAGCAGCCCGGGGTCCAACACTGAAGCTTTCTTT. Its protein is CASSPGSNTEAFF. Full variable domain (remainder filled in from reference TRBV5-1 and TRBJ1-1): KAGVTQTPRYLIKTRGQQVTLSCSPISGHRSVSWYQQTPGQGLQFLFEYFSETQRNKGNFPGRFSGRQFSNSRSEMNVSTLELGDSALYLCASSPGSNTEAFFGQGTRLTVV.

This clone occurred once. This rearrangement joins TRBV5-1 to TRBJ2-3, with TRBD1 as a possible D gene (5 bases). CDR3 size: 14 residues. Trimming cost V 0 bases and J 6 bases, with 11 bases left between them. CDR1 is SGHRS and CDR2 is YFSETQ in the germline V gene. The CDR3 reads CASSLARDEDTQYF. CDR3 nucleotides: TGCGCCAGCAGCTTGGCCAGGGATGAGGATACGCAGTATTTT. Full variable domain (remainder filled in from reference TRBV5-1 and TRBJ2-3): KAGVTQTPRYLIKTRGQQVTLSCSPISGHRSVSWYQQTPGQGLQFLFEYFSETQRNKGNFPGRFSGRQFSNSRSEMNVSTLELGDSALYLCASSLARDEDTQYFGPGTRLTVL.

The rearrangement links TRBV19 to TRBJ2-5; D is perhaps TRBD2 (5 bases). V lost 4 bases and J lost 6, with 12 bases in between. This CDR3 is built from 13 residues. Germline CDR1 and CDR2: LNHDA and SQIVND (reference sequence). CDR3 in amino acids: CASSTSSYQTQYF. The CDR3, as DNA: TGTGCCAGTAGTACTAGCAGCTACCAGACCCAGTACTTC.

The V gene is TRBV29-1, the J gene TRBJ1-6; D not resolved. The CDR3 has 13 amino acids. Germline values: CDR1 SQVTM, CDR2 ANQGSEA. Trimming removed 4 bases from V and 7 bases from J, with 11 bases in between. CDR3 in DNA: TGCAGCGTTGTTGACGGATTAAATTCACCCCTCCACTTT. This encodes CSVVDGLNSPLHF.